A selection of T cell receptor beta chains follows, all from one sample in a study of vaccination effects on CD4 cells after COVID-19. The method was immunoSEQ multiplex PCR; TCRdb's version includes in-frame clones alone and lacks a portion of them. This table holds about 22,000 clones, around 80% found once. No antigens are known for them. Sequences were derived from CD4+ T cells from PBMCs cultured with a peptide pool, sampled before COVID-19 vaccination. These receptors all stem from a human donor who had a prior SARS-CoV-2 infection. CDR3s include the opening cysteine and the closing phenylalanine or tryptophan. The D gene is left open where the match is weak. Expanded clones are given a class, and other clones once, few, many or no size at all.

V	J	size	D	CDR3	DNA
TRBV7-3	TRBJ2-3	once	NA	CASSFAMADTQYF	TGTGCCAGCAGCTTCGCGATGGCAGATACGCAGTATTTT
TRBV6-5	TRBJ2-7	NA	TRBD1	CASSHGTGEGYEQYF	TGTGCCAGCAGTCACGGGACAGGGGAAGGTTACGAGCAGTACTTC
TRBV3-1/TRBV3-2	TRBJ2-7	NA	NA	CASSQHAAVEQYF	TGTGCCAGCAGCCAACACGCTGCTGTCGAGCAGTACTTC
TRBV11-3	TRBJ2-3	NA	NA	CASSPIDTQYF	TGTGCCAGCAGCCCCATCGACACGCAGTATTTT
TRBV24-1	TRBJ2-7	NA	TRBD1	CATSDPHRGDEQYF	TGTGCCACCAGTGACCCCCACAGGGGCGACGAGCAGTACTTC
TRBV5-8	TRBJ1-5	NA	NA	CATKSGNQPQHF	TGTGCCACTAAGAGTGGCAATCAGCCCCAGCATTTT
TRBV7-2	TRBJ2-7	NA	TRBD2	CASSLGGSPYEQYF	TGTGCCAGCAGCTTGGGCGGGAGCCCCTACGAGCAGTACTTC
TRBV7-2	TRBJ2-2	NA	NA	CASSLRGAQNTGELFF	TGTGCCAGCAGCCTCCGGGGGGCCCAAAACACCGGGGAGCTGTTTTTT
TRBV5-1	TRBJ2-3	NA	NA	CASSLGSRTDTQYF	TGCGCCAGCAGCTTGGGATCCCGCACAGATACGCAGTATTTT
TRBV10-3	TRBJ1-3	few	NA	CAISETDNSGNTIYF	TGTGCCATCAGTGAGACAGACAACTCTGGAAACACCATATATTTT
TRBV7-9	TRBJ1-1	NA	NA	CASSSDILNTEAFF	TGTGCCAGCAGCTCTGACATTCTGAACACTGAAGCTTTCTTT
TRBV5-4	TRBJ2-2	NA	TRBD2	CASSLGGGPYTTGELFF	TGTGCCAGCAGTCTGGGGGGGGGACCCTACACCACCGGGGAGCTGTTTTTT
TRBV11-2	TRBJ2-7	NA	NA	CASSFRTSHSYEQYF	TGTGCCAGCAGCTTTAGGACCAGTCACTCCTACGAGCAGTACTTC
TRBV30	TRBJ2-1	NA	TRBD1	CAWSVGTGWGNEQFF	TGTGCCTGGAGTGTAGGGACAGGGTGGGGGAATGAGCAGTTCTTC
TRBV18	TRBJ1-6	NA	TRBD1	CASSPEGQGSPLHF	TGTGCCAGCTCACCAGAAGGACAGGGGTCCCCCCTCCACTTT
TRBV7-9	TRBJ1-2	NA	NA	CASSLFGQLGYTF	TGTGCCAGCAGCTTATTTGGACAGCTAGGCTACACCTTC
TRBV10-3	TRBJ2-5	NA	NA	CAISEGQPSGETQYF	TGTGCCATCAGTGAGGGACAGCCCTCGGGAGAGACCCAGTACTTC
TRBV2	TRBJ2-3	NA	NA	CASSDSPLGSTDTQYF	TGTGCCAGCAGTGACTCCCCCCTAGGGAGCACAGATACGCAGTATTTT
TRBV5-4	TRBJ2-3	few	NA	CASSFGGTSTDTQYF	TGTGCCAGCAGCTTTGGCGGGACGAGCACAGATACGCAGTATTTT
TRBV5-1	TRBJ2-2	NA	NA	CASSLVGQGSGELFF	TGCGCCAGCAGCTTGGTCGGCCAGGGGTCCGGGGAGCTGTTTTTT
TRBV5-4	TRBJ2-6	NA	TRBD1	CASTRTGNSGANVLTF	TGTGCCAGCACCCGGACAGGGAATTCTGGGGCCAACGTCCTGACTTTC
TRBV29-1	TRBJ2-2	few	TRBD2	CSVGRGGSGELFF	TGCAGCGTTGGACGGGGGGGAAGCGGGGAGCTGTTTTTT
TRBV25-1	TRBJ1-6	few	NA	CASSDRAPGPLHF	TGTGCCAGCAGTGATCGGGCCCCCGGGCCCCTCCACTTT
TRBV3-1/TRBV3-2	TRBJ1-1	NA	NA	CASSQEGGQPWGTEAFF	TGTGCCAGCAGCCAAGAGGGTGGACAGCCCTGGGGCACTGAAGCTTTCTTT
TRBV5-1	TRBJ2-5	NA	NA	CASSREGAGVETQYF	TGCGCCAGCAGCCGGGAGGGGGCAGGGGTGGAGACCCAGTACTTC
TRBV2	TRBJ2-5	NA	NA	CASTEGSLETQYF	TGTGCCAGCACGGAAGGGTCCTTAGAGACCCAGTACTTC
TRBV9	TRBJ1-4	NA	TRBD1	CASSVGWGQGAEKLFF	TGTGCCAGCAGCGTAGGGTGGGGACAGGGGGCCGAAAAACTGTTTTTT
TRBV19	TRBJ1-2	NA	TRBD1	CASSTRTGRGYTF	TGTGCCAGTAGTACCCGGACAGGGCGAGGCTACACCTTC
TRBV7-3	TRBJ2-1	NA	TRBD2	CASSPGAGGPYNEQFF	TGTGCCAGCAGCCCAGGGGCGGGGGGGCCGTACAATGAGCAGTTCTTC
TRBV15	TRBJ2-7	NA	TRBD1	CATSGDRGSYEQYF	TGTGCCACCAGCGGGGACAGGGGCTCCTACGAGCAGTACTTC
TRBV15	TRBJ2-5	NA	TRBD1	CATSRGRGRETQYF	TGTGCCACCAGCAGAGGAAGGGGGCGGGAGACCCAGTACTTC
TRBV7-9	TRBJ1-4	NA	NA	CASSKGDEKLFF	TGTGCCAGCAGCAAGGGGGATGAAAAACTGTTTTTT
TRBV19	TRBJ1-2	NA	NA	CASREAGRITNGYTF	TGTGCCAGTAGAGAAGCGGGACGGATCACTAATGGCTACACCTTC